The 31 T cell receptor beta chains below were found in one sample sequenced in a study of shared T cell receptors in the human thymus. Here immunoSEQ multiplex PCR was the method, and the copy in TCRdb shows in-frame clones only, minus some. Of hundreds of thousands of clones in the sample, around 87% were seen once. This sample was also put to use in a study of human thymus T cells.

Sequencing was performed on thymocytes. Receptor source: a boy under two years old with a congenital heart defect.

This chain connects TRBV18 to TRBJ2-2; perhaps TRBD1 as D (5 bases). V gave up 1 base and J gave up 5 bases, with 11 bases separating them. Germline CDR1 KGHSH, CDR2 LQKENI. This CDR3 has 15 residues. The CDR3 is CASSPRGVGTGELFF. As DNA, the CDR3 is TGTGCCAGCTCACCACGGGGCGTGGGTACCGGGGAGCTGTTTTTT.

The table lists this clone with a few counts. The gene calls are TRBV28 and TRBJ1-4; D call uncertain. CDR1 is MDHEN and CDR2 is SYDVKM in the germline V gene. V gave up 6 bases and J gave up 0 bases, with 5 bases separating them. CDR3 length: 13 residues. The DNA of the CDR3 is TGTGCCAGCAGCCTCGCAACTAATGAAAAACTGTTTTTT. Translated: CASSLATNEKLFF.

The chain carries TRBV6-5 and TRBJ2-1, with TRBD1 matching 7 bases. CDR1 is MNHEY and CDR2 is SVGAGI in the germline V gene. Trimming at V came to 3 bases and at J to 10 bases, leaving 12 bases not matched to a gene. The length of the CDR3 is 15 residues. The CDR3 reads CASSYGGQSPGEQFF. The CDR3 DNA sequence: TGTGCCAGCAGTTATGGGGGACAGTCCCCGGGAGAGCAGTTCTTC.

The CDR3 loop reads CASSLEDSSGNTIYF. The CDR3, as DNA: TGTGCCAGCAGCTTAGAGGACAGCTCTGGAAACACCATATATTTT. The V call is TRBV7-6, the J call TRBJ1-3; D might be TRBD1 (6 bases). V lost 1 base and J 0 bases, leaving 7 bases between the germline ends. The length of the CDR3 is 15 residues. In germline, CDR1 is SGHVS, CDR2 FNYEAQ. Using reference TRBV7-6 and TRBJ1-3 for the parts outside the CDR3, the full variable domain is GAGVSQSPRYKVTKRGQDVALRCDPISGHVSLYWYRQALGQGPEFLTYFNYEAQQDKSGLPNDRFSAERPEGSISTLTIQRTEQRDSAMYRCASSLEDSSGNTIYFGEGSWLTVV.

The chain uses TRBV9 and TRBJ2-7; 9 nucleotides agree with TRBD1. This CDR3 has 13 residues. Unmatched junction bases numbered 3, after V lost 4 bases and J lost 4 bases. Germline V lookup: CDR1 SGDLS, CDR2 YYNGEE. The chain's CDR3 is CASSPGTGYEQYF. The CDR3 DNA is TGTGCCAGCAGCCCCGGGACAGGGTACGAGCAGTACTTC. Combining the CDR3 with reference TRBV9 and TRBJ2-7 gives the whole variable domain DSGVTQTPKHLITATGQRVTLRCSPRSGDLSVYWYQQSLDQGLQFLIQYYNGEERAKGNILERFSAQQFPDLHSELNLSSLELGDSALYFCASSPGTGYEQYFGPGTRLTVT.

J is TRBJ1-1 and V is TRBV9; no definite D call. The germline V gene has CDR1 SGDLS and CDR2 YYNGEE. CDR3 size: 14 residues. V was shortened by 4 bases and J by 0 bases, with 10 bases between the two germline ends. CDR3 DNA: TGTGCCAGCAGCCCCTTTGTCTTGAACACTGAAGCTTTCTTT. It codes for CASSPFVLNTEAFF.

CDR3 DNA: TGTGCCAGCAGCCCTCGGGGGGAAACCGGGCGGGATACGCAGTATTTT. Translated: CASSPRGETGRDTQYF. The chain recombines TRBV4-2 with TRBJ2-3; 7 positions agree with TRBD2. CDR1 and CDR2 (germline): LGHNA, YNFKEQ. The CDR3 sequence is 16 residues long. Trimming took 4 bases from V and 6 from J; bases not matched to a gene: 13.

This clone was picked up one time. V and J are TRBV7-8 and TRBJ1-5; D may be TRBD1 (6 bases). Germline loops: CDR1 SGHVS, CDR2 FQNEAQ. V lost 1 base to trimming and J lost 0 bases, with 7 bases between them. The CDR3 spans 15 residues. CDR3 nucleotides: TGTGCCAGCAGCTTAGGACAGGATAGCAATCAGCCCCAGCATTTT. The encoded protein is CASSLGQDSNQPQHF.

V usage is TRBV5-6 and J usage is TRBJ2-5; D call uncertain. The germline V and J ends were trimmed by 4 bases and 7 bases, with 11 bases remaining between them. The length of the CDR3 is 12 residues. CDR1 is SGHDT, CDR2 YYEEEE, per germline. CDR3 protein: CASSPSGGTQYF. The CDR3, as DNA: TGTGCCAGCAGCCCCTCCGGCGGGACCCAGTACTTC.

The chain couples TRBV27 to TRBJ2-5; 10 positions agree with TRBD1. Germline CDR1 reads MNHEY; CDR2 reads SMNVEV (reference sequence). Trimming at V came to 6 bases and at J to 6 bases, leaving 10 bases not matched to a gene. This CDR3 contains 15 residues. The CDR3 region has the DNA TGTGCCAGCAGCCCAACCCGGACAGGGGGAAAGACCCAGTACTTC. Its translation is CASSPTRTGGKTQYF.

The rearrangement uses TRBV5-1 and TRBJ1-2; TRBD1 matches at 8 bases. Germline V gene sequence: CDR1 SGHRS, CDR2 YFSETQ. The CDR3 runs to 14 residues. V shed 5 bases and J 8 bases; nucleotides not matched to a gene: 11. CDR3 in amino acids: CASRDGQGGEGYTF. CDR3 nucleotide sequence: TGCGCCAGCAGGGACGGACAGGGTGGCGAAGGCTACACCTTC.

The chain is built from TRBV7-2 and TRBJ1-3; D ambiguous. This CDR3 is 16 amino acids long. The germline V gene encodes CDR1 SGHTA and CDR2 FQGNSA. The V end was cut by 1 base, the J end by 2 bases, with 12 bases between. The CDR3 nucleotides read TGTGCCAGCAGCTTAGTTGAGTGGGAGGCTGGAAACACCATATATTTT. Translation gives CASSLVEWEAGNTIYF.

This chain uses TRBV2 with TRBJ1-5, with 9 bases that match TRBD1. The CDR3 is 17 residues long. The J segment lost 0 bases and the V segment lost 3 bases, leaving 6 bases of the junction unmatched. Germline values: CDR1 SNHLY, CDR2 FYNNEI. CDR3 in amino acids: CASSDGQGLYSNQPQHF. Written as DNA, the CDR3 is TGTGCCAGCAGTGACGGACAGGGGTTATATAGCAATCAGCCCCAGCATTTT.

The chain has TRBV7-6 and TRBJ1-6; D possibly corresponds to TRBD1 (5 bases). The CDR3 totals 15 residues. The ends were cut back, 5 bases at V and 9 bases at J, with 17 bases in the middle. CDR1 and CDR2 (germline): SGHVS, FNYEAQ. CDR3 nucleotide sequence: TGTGCCAGCAGCAAGTCGAGTGGCCAGGGTTCACCCCTCCACTTT. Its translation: CASSKSSGQGSPLHF.

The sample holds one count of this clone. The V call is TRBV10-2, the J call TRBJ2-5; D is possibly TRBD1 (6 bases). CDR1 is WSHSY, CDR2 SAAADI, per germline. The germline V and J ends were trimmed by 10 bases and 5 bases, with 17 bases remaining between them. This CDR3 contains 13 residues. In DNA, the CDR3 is TGCGCCACCCACGGTAATAGGGGGGAGACCCAGTACTTC. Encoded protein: CATHGNRGETQYF.

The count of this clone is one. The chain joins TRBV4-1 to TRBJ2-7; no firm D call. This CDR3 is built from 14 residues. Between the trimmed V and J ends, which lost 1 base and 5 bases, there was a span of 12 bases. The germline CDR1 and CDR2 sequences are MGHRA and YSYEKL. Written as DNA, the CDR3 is TGCGCCAGCAGCCAAGTCCCTCCTTTCCACGAGCAGTACTTC. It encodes CASSQVPPFHEQYF.

The CDR3 protein is CATSRDQDNKPLHF. Here the CDR3 DNA reads TGTGCCACCAGCAGAGATCAGGACAATAAACCCCTCCACTTT. The chain joins TRBV15 to TRBJ1-6, with D possibly being TRBD1 (5 bases). This CDR3 is built from 14 residues. The germline V and J ends were trimmed by 0 bases and 12 bases, with 12 bases remaining between them. In germline, CDR1 is LNHNV, CDR2 YYDKDF (reference sequence).

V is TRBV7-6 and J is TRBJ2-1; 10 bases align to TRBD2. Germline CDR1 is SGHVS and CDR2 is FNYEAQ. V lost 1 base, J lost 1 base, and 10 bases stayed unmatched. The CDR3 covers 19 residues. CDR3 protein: CASSLVLAGGAGSYNEQFF. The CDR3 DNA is TGTGCCAGCAGCTTAGTGTTAGCGGGGGGTGCCGGGTCCTACAATGAGCAGTTCTTC.

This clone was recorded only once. The CDR3 here is CAATGRNTIYF. The CDR3 DNA reads as TGTGCCGCGACAGGGCGAAACACCATATATTTT. The chain combines TRBV30 with TRBJ1-3, with 7 bases matching TRBD1. CDR1 is GTSNPN and CDR2 is SVGIG in the germline V gene (reference sequence). The CDR3 is 11 amino acids. V gave up 8 bases and J gave up 5 bases; unmatched junction bases: 3.

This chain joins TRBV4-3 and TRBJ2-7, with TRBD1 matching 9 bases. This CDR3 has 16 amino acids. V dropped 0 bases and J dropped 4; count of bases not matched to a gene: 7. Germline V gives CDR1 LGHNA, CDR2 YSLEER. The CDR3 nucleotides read TGCGCCAGCAGCCAAGACGAACCGGGACAGGGTTACGAGCAGTACTTC. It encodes CASSQDEPGQGYEQYF.

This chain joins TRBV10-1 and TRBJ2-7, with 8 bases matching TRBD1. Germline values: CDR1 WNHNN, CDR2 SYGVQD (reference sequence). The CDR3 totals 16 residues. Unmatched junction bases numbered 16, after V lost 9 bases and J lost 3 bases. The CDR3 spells CARRGQGRPQDYEQYF. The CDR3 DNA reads TGCGCCAGAAGAGGACAGGGCCGACCTCAGGACTACGAGCAGTACTTC.

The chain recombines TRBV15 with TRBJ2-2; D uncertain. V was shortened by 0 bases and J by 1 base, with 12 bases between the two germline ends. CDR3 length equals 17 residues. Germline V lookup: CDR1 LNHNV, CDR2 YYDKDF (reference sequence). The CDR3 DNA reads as TGTGCCACCAGCAGAGATAGGTGGAGAGGGAACACCGGGGAGCTGTTTTTT. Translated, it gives CATSRDRWRGNTGELFF.

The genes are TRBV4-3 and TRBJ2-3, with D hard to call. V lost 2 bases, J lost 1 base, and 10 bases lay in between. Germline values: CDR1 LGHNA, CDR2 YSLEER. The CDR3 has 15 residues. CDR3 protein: CASSQTEIGTDTQYF. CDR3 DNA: TGCGCCAGCAGCCAAACAGAGATAGGCACAGATACGCAGTATTTT.

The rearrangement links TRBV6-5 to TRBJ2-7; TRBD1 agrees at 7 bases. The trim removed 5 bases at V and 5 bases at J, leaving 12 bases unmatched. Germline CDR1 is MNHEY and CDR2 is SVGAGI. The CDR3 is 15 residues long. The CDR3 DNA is TGTGCCAGCAGTCCCCGGGACAGCCGGCCGGACGAGCAGTACTTC. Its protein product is CASSPRDSRPDEQYF.

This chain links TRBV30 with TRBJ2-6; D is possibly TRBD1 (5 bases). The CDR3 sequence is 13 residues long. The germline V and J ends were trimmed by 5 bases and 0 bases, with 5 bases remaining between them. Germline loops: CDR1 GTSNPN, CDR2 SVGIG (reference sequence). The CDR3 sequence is CAWQGSGANVLTF. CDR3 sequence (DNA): TGTGCCTGGCAGGGCTCTGGGGCCAACGTCCTGACTTTC.

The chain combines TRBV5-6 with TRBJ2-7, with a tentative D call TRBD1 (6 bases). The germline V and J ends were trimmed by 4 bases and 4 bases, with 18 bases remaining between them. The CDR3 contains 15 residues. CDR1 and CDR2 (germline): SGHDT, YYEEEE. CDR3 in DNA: TGTGCCAGCAGCGATTACGGGACAACCCCATACGAGCAGTACTTC. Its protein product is CASSDYGTTPYEQYF.

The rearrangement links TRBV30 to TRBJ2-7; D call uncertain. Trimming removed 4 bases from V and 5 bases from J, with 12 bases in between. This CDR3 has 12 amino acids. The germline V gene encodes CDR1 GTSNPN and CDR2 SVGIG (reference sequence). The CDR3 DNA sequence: TGTGCCTGGAAAGACCGCGGCGACGAGCAGTACTTC. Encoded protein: CAWKDRGDEQYF. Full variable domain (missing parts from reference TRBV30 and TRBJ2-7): SQTIHQWPATLVQPVGSPLSLECTVEGTSNPNLYWYRQAAGRGLQLLFYSVGIGQISSEVPQNLSASRPQDRQFILSSKKLLLSDSGFYLCAWKDRGDEQYFGPGTRLTVT.

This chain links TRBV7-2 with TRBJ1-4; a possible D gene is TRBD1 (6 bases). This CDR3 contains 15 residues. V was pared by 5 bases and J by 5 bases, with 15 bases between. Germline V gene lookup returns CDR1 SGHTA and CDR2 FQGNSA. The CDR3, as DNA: TGTGCCAGCAGCCGTGGGGGCCACAGGAATGAAAAACTGTTTTTT. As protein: CASSRGGHRNEKLFF.

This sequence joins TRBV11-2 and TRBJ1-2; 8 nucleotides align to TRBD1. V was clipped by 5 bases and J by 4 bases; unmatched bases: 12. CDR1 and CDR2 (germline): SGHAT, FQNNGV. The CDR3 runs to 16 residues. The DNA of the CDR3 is TGTGCCAGCAGCCGAACGACCGGGACAGGAGTCTATGGCTACACCTTC. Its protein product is CASSRTTGTGVYGYTF.

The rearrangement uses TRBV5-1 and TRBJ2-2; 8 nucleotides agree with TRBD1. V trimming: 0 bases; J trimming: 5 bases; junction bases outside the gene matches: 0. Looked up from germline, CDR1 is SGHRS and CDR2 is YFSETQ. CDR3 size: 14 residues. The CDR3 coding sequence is TGCGCCAGCAGCTTGGGACAGGGGACCGGGGAGCTGTTTTTT. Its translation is CASSLGQGTGELFF.

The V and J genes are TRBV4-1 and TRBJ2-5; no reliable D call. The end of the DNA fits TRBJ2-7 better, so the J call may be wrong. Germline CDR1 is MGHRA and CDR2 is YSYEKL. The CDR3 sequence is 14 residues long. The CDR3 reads CASSQDSGQGEQYF. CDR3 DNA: TGCGCCAGCAGCCAAGATTCTGGGCAAGGCGAGCAGTACTTC.